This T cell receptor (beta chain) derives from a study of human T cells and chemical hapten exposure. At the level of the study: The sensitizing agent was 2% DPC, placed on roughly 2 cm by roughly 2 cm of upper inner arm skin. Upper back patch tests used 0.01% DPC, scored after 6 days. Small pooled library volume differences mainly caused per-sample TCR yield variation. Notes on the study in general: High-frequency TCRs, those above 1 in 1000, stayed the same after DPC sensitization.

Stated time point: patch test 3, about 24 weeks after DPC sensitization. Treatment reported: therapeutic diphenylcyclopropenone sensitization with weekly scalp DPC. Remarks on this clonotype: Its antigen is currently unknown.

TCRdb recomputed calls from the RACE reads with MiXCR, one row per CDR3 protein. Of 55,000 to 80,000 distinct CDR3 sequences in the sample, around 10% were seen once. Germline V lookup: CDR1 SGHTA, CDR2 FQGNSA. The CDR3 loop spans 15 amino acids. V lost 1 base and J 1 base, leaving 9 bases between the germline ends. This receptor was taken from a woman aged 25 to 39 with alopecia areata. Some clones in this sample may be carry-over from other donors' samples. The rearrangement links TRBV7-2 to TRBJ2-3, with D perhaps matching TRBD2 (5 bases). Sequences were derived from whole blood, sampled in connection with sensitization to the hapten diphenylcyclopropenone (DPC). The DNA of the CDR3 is TGTGCCAGCAGCTTAGATGTAGCGCGCACAGATACGCAGTATTTT. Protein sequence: CASSLDVARTDTQYF. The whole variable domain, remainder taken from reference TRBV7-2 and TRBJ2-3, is GAGVSQSPSNKVTEKGKDVELRCDPISGHTALYWYRQSLGQGLEFLIYFQGNSAPDKSGLPSDRFSAERTGGSVSTLTIQRTQQEDSAVYLCASSLDVARTDTQYFGPGTRLTVL.